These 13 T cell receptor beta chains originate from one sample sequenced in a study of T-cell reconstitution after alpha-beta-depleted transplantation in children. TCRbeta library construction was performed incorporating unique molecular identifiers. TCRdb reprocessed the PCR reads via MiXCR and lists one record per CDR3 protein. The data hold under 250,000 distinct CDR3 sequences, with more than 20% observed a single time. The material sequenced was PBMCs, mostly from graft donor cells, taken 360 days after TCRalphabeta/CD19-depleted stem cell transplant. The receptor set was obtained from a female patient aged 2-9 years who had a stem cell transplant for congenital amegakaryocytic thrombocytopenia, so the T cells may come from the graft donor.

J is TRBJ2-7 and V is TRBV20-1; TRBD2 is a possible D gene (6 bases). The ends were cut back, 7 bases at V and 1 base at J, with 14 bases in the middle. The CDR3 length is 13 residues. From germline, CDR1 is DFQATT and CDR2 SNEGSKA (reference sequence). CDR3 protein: CSGQDYLSYEQYF. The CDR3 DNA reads TGCAGTGGGCAGGACTACCTTTCCTACGAGCAGTACTTC.

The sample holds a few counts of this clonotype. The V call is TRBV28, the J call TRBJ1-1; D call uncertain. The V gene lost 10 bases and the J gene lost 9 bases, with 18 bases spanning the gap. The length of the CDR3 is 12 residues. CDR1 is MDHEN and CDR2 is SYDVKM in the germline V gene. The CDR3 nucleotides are TGTGCCATTTTTCGGGAAGCTAAAAAAGCTTTCTTT. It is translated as CAIFREAKKAFF.

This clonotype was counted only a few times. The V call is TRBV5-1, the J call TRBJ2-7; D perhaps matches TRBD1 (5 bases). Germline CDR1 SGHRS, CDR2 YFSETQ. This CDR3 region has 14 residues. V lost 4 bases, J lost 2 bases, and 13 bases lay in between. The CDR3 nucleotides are TGCGCCAGCAGCCTAGACAGTCTAGCCTACGAGCAGTACTTC. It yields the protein CASSLDSLAYEQYF.

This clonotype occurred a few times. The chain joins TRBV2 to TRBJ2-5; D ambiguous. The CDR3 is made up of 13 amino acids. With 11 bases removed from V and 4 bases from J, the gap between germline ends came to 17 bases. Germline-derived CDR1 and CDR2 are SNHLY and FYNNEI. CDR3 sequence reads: CAAASWRGETQYF. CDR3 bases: TGTGCCGCCGCATCCTGGCGAGGAGAGACCCAGTACTTC.

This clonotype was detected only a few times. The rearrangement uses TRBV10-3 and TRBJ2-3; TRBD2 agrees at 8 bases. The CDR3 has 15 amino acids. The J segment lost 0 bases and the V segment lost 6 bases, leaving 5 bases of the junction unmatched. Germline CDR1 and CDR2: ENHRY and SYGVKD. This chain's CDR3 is CAISGSGTSTDTQYF. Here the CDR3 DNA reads TGTGCCATCAGCGGTAGCGGGACCAGCACAGATACGCAGTATTTT.

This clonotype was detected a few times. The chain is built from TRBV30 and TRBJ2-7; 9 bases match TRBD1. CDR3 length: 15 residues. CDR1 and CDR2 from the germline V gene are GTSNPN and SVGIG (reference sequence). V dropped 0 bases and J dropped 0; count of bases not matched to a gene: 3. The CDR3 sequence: CAWSVQGASSYEQYF. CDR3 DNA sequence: TGTGCCTGGAGTGTACAGGGGGCTAGCTCCTACGAGCAGTACTTC. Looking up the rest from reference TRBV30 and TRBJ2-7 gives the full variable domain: SQTIHQWPATLVQPVGSPLSLECTVEGTSNPNLYWYRQAAGRGLQLLFYSVGIGQISSEVPQNLSASRPQDRQFILSSKKLLLSDSGFYLCAWSVQGASSYEQYFGPGTRLTVT.

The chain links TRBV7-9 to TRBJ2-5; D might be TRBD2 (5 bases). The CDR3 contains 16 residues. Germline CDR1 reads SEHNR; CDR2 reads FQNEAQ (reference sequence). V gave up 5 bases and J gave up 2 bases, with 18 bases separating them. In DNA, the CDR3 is TGTGCCAGCAGCCAACTCTCGGCGGGTGATCAAGAGACCCAGTACTTC. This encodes CASSQLSAGDQETQYF.

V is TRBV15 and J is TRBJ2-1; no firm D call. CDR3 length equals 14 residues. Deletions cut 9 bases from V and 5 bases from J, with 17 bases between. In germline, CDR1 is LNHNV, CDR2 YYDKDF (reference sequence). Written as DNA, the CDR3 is TGTGCCACGGGATCGGCGTCGTTCGACAATGAGCAGTTCTTC. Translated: CATGSASFDNEQFF.

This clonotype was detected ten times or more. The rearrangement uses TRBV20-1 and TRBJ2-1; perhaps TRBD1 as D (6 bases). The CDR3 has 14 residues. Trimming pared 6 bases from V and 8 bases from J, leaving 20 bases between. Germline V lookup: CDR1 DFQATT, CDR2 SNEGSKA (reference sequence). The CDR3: CSARSQGRSHEQFF. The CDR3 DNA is TGCAGTGCCAGGAGCCAGGGGCGCAGCCATGAGCAGTTCTTC.

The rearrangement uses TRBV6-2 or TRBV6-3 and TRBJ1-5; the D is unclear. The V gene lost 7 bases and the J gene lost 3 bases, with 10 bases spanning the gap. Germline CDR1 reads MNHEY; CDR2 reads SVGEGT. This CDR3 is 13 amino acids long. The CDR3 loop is CASKSSSNQPQHF. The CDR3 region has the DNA TGTGCCAGCAAGTCCAGCTCCAATCAGCCCCAGCATTTT.

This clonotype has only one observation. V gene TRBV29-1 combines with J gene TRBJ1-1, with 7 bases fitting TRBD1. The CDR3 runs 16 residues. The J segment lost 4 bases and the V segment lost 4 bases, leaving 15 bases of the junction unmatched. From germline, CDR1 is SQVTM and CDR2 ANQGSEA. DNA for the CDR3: TGCAGCGTTGCACAGGGGAGTTTTAATGAGTGCACTGAAGCTTTCTTT. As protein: CSVAQGSFNECTEAFF. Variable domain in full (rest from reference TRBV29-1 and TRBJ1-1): SAVISQKPSRDICQRGTSLTIQCQVDSQVTMMFWYRQQPGQSLTLIATANQGSEATYESGFVIDKFPISRPNLTFSTLTVSNMSPEDSSIYLCSVAQGSFNECTEAFFGQGTRLTVV.

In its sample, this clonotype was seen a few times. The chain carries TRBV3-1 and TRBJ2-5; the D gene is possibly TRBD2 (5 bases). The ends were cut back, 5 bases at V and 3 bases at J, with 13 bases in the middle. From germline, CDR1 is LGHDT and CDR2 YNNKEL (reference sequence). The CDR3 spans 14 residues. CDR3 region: CASSRGGSEETQYF. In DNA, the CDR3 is TGTGCCAGCAGCAGAGGAGGTTCGGAAGAGACCCAGTACTTC.

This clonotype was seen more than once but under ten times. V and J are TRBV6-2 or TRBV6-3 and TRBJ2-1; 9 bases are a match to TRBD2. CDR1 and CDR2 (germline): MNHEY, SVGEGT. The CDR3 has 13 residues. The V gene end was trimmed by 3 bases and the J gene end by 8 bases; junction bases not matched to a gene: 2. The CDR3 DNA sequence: TGTGCCAGCAGTTATAGCGGGAGCTATGAGCAGTTCTTC. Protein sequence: CASSYSGSYEQFF.